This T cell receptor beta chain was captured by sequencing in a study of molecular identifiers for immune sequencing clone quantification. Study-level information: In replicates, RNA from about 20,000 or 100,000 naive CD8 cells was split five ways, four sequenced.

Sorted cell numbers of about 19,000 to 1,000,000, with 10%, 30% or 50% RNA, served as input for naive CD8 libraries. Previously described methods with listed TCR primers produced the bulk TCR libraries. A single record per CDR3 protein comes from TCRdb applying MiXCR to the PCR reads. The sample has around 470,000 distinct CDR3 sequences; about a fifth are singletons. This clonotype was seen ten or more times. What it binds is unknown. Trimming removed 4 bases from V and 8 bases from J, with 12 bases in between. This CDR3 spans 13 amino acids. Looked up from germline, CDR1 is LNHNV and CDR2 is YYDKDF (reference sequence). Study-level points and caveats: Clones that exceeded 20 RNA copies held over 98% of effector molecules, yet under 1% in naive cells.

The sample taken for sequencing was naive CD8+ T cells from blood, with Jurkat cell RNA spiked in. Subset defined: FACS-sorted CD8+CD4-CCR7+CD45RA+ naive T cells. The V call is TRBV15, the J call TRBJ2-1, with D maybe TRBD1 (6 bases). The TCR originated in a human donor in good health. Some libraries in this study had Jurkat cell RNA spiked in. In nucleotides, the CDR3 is TGTGCCACCAGCACAGGGGTAGGAGATGAGCAGTTCTTC. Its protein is CATSTGVGDEQFF.